This T cell receptor beta chain was found in a study of cytomegalovirus exposure and HLA in healthy donors. Study details: There were just under 400 genotyped donors. Of these, 75% to 85% fell in the genetic ancestry cluster associated with self-reported Caucasian donors. Study-wide points: The authors enumerated over 150 TCR beta chains as linked to cytomegalovirus. Evidence from a later analysis indicated that most CMV-associated TCR beta chains looked HLA-restricted. Several of the most significant clusters were apparently associated with common viral pathogens in a later analysis.

The PCR used 60 Vbeta and 13 Jbeta primers. TCRdb's table, derived via immunoSEQ multiplex PCR, lists solely in-frame clones and lacks some. The repertoire has 100,000 to 150,000 clones, 75% to 80% of them found once; the top ten carry roughly 6.3%. As regards this clone: Its antigen is still unknown.

The germline gives CDR1 KGHSH, CDR2 LQKENI. There are 15 residues in the CDR3. V was trimmed by 2 bases and J by 6 bases, leaving 17 bases between them. The sample consisted of PBMCs. This receptor was identified in a woman aged 40 to 50 in good health and CMV-seronegative. The chain uses TRBV18 and TRBJ2-7, with D tentatively TRBD1 (5 bases). CDR3 amino acids: CASSPSVAGQGEQYF. The CDR3 nucleotides read TGTGCCAGCTCACCATCGGTGGCAGGGCAGGGCGAGCAGTACTTC. The full variable domain, its missing parts supplied by reference TRBV18 and TRBJ2-7, is NAGVMQNPRHLVRRRGQEARLRCSPMKGHSHVYWYRQLPEEGLKFMVYLQKENIIDESGMPKERFSAEFPKEGPSILRIQQVVRGDSAAYFCASSPSVAGQGEQYFGPGTRLTVT.